The 22 T cell receptor beta chains given below trace back to one sample, sequenced in a study of CD8 T cells in Susac syndrome. Reverse transcription used about 0.45 to 1 ug RNA and random hexamers. TCRdb redid the calling of the immunoSEQ multiplex PCR reads with MiXCR, one entry per CDR3 protein. Among about 300,000 distinct CDR3 sequences listed, around nine tenths were seen once. The sequencing input was CD8+ T cells from PBMCs. The receptors come from a human donor with multiple sclerosis.

The V call is TRBV6-5, the J call TRBJ2-7; 7 bases line up with TRBD1. V shed 4 bases and J 4 bases; nucleotides not matched to a gene: 7. This CDR3 has 14 amino acids. CDR1 is MNHEY, CDR2 SVGAGI, per germline. CDR3 region: CASSFTGVTYEQYF. CDR3 nucleotides: TGTGCCAGCAGTTTTACAGGGGTGACATACGAGCAGTACTTC.

The genes are TRBV6-5 and TRBJ2-7; 8 positions agree with TRBD1. The V and J ends lost 4 bases and 1 base, in that order; junction bases with no gene match: 9. Germline V gene data show CDR1 as MNHEY and CDR2 as SVGAGI. CDR3 length equals 16 residues. As DNA, the CDR3 is TGTGCCAGCAGTTCGTCCGCCGGGACAGGTTCCTACGAGCAGTACTTC. Translating gives CASSSSAGTGSYEQYF.

This clonotype occurred once. The genes are TRBV30 and TRBJ2-3; D remains unclear. V was shortened by 5 bases and J by 2 bases, with 11 bases between the two germline ends. This CDR3 has 13 residues. CDR1 is GTSNPN, CDR2 SVGIG, per germline (reference sequence). The CDR3 sequence: CAWLLPNTDTQYF. The CDR3 DNA follows: TGTGCCTGGTTACTTCCAAACACAGATACGCAGTATTTT.

The chain links TRBV29-1 to TRBJ2-3; 9 bases agree with TRBD2. Germline-derived CDR1 and CDR2 are SQVTM and ANQGSEA. The trim removed 8 bases at V and 2 bases at J, leaving 8 bases unmatched. The CDR3 has 14 residues. The CDR3 coding sequence is TGCAGCCTCAAACTAGCGGGCGACACAGATACGCAGTATTTT. Its protein product is CSLKLAGDTDTQYF.

The J gene is TRBJ2-5, the V gene TRBV18; D may be TRBD1 (5 bases). Germline loops: CDR1 KGHSH, CDR2 LQKENI. This CDR3 is 14 amino acids long. The ends were cut back, 2 bases at V and 5 bases at J, with 12 bases in the middle. CDR3 nucleotide sequence: TGTGCCAGCTCACCAAGAGACAGAGAGGAGACCCAGTACTTC. Its protein product is CASSPRDREETQYF. Drawing the rest from reference TRBV18 and TRBJ2-5, the complete variable domain is NAGVMQNPRHLVRRRGQEARLRCSPMKGHSHVYWYRQLPEEGLKFMVYLQKENIIDESGMPKERFSAEFPKEGPSILRIQQVVRGDSAAYFCASSPRDREETQYFGPGTRLLVL.

The V call is TRBV28, the J call TRBJ2-5; the match to TRBD1 covers 7 bases. Per germline, CDR1 MDHEN and CDR2 SYDVKM. Trimming at V came to 3 bases and at J to 4 bases, leaving 14 bases not matched to a gene. This CDR3 comprises 17 residues. The CDR3 protein is CASSFRQGVIFRETQYF. The DNA for the CDR3 is TGTGCCAGCAGTTTTCGCCAGGGGGTAATCTTTCGAGAGACCCAGTACTTC.

This chain connects TRBV27 to TRBJ2-1; 8 bases line up with TRBD2. V dropped 2 bases and J dropped 6; count of bases not matched to a gene: 6. CDR3 length equals 15 residues. Per germline, CDR1 MNHEY and CDR2 SMNVEV (reference sequence). The CDR3 here is CASSLASGSINEQFF. For the CDR3, the DNA is TGTGCCAGCAGTTTAGCGAGCGGGAGTATCAATGAGCAGTTCTTC.

This clonotype has only a few counts. V gene TRBV25-1 combines with J gene TRBJ2-7; D is ambiguous. Trimming stripped 4 bases from V and 0 bases from J, with 4 bases between. Per germline, CDR1 MGHDK and CDR2 SYGVNS. The length of the CDR3 is 12 residues. The CDR3 region has the DNA TGTGCCAGCAGTGGAGCCTCCTACGAGCAGTACTTC. Protein product: CASSGASYEQYF.

CDR3 DNA sequence: TGTGCCAGCAGTTTATTCGCCAACGGACCCTTAAAAGGCGAGCAGTACTTC. It is translated as CASSLFANGPLKGEQYF. This chain connects TRBV12-3 or TRBV12-4 to TRBJ2-7; D ambiguous. The CDR3 covers 17 residues. The ends were cut back, 2 bases at V and 6 bases at J, with 23 bases in the middle.

This chain joins TRBV30 and TRBJ1-1; D is uncertain. Deletions cut 0 bases from V and 8 bases from J, with 7 bases between. This CDR3 spans 11 amino acids. Germline V gene sequence: CDR1 GTSNPN, CDR2 SVGIG (reference sequence). Here the CDR3 reads CAWSVLQEAFF. As DNA, the CDR3 is TGTGCCTGGAGTGTGCTGCAGGAAGCTTTCTTT.

The chain couples TRBV15 to TRBJ2-6; no reliable D call. CDR3 length: 14 residues. The germline V gene encodes CDR1 LNHNV and CDR2 YYDKDF (reference sequence). Trimming left V 5 bases short and J 2 bases short, with 7 bases between. CDR3 sequence: CATSSRAGANVLTF. For the CDR3, the DNA is TGTGCCACCAGCTCAAGGGCTGGGGCCAACGTCCTGACTTTC.

The chain employs TRBV12-3 or TRBV12-4 and TRBJ2-1; 11 bases line up with TRBD2. With V trimmed by 5 bases and J by 8 bases, 8 bases remained unmatched. This CDR3 comprises 15 residues. This CDR3 reads CASSDPTSGNYEQFF. As DNA, the CDR3 is TGTGCCAGCAGTGACCCGACTAGCGGGAACTATGAGCAGTTCTTC.

The genes are TRBV24-1 and TRBJ2-2; perhaps TRBD1 as D (5 bases). The CDR3 length is 13 residues. Trimming shortened V by 3 bases and J by 10 bases, and 11 bases separated the two germline ends. Per the germline V gene, CDR1 is KGHDR and CDR2 is SFDVKD. CDR3 in DNA: TGTGCCACCAGTGATCTAGTGGGGCCGGAGCTGTTTTTT. Amino acids: CATSDLVGPELFF.

The chain carries TRBV7-9 and TRBJ2-7, with D possibly called TRBD1 or TRBD2 (5 bases each). The germline V gene has CDR1 SEHNR and CDR2 FQNEAQ (reference sequence). Trimming stripped 0 bases from V and 6 bases from J, with 15 bases between. This CDR3 is built from 15 residues. The CDR3 region is CASSLATGLLSEQYF. CDR3 bases: TGTGCCAGCAGCTTAGCCACGGGGCTCCTTAGCGAGCAGTACTTC.

The chain recombines TRBV16 with TRBJ2-3; 7 bases fit TRBD1. The CDR3 has 15 residues. The junction had 7 bases not matched to a gene; V was cut back by 5 bases and J by 2 bases. CDR1 KGHSY and CDR2 FQNENV come from the germline V gene. CDR3 bases: TGTGCCAGCAGCTTGACAGGGCGGCTCACAGATACGCAGTATTTT. Residues: CASSLTGRLTDTQYF.

This clonotype has just a few counts. CDR3 nucleotides: TGCGCCAGCAGCCAAGACAGGGGGCCCTCCTACGAGCAGTACTTC. Protein: CASSQDRGPSYEQYF. V is TRBV4-3 and J is TRBJ2-7; TRBD1 matches 8 bases. Germline assignment: CDR1 LGHNA and CDR2 YSLEER. The V and J ends lost 0 bases and 0 bases, in that order; junction bases with no gene match: 1. This CDR3 is built from 15 residues.

The rearrangement uses TRBV18 and TRBJ2-1; D is unresolved. CDR3 size: 17 residues. V was cut by 1 base and J by 2 bases, with 15 bases left in between. The germline V gene has CDR1 KGHSH and CDR2 LQKENI. CDR3 DNA: TGTGCCAGCTCACCACTATATAGACCCCTTGCCTACAATGAGCAGTTCTTC. Its protein product is CASSPLYRPLAYNEQFF. The variable domain in full, completed from reference TRBV18 and TRBJ2-1, reads NAGVMQNPRHLVRRRGQEARLRCSPMKGHSHVYWYRQLPEEGLKFMVYLQKENIIDESGMPKERFSAEFPKEGPSILRIQQVVRGDSAAYFCASSPLYRPLAYNEQFFGPGTRLTVL.

The rearrangement joins TRBV29-1 to TRBJ2-3, with 7 bases matching TRBD1. The length of the CDR3 is 15 residues. V lost 4 bases to trimming and J lost 5 bases; unmatched junction nucleotides: 12. Germline CDR1 reads SQVTM; CDR2 reads ANQGSEA. The DNA of the CDR3 is TGCAGCGTTGCCGCCCGACAGGGTTTGATAGATACGCAGTATTTT. Translated, it gives CSVAARQGLIDTQYF.

The rearrangement joins TRBV30 to TRBJ1-5; D is ambiguous. The V end was cut by 5 bases, the J end by 4 bases, with 12 bases between. Germline V gene data show CDR1 as GTSNPN and CDR2 as SVGIG (reference sequence). This CDR3 contains 13 residues. CDR3 DNA sequence: TGTGCCTGGGCCTCGGACCGGAATCAGCCCCAGCATTTT. Translated, it gives CAWASDRNQPQHF.

The chain combines TRBV3-1 with TRBJ2-5; TRBD2 matches 7 bases. This CDR3 has 12 amino acids. The V segment lost 8 bases and the J segment 8 bases; nucleotides outside the gene matches: 8. Germline values: CDR1 LGHDT, CDR2 YNNKEL (reference sequence). The CDR3: CASRGVTATQYF. DNA of the CDR3: TGTGCCAGCCGGGGGGTGACAGCAACCCAGTACTTC.

The chain has TRBV5-4 and TRBJ1-1; D call uncertain. Germline V CDR1 and CDR2: SGHNT, YYREEE (reference sequence). The V gene lost 2 bases and the J gene lost 7 bases, with 12 bases spanning the gap. The length of the CDR3 is 13 residues. CDR3 sequence reads: CASSFWGSYEAFF. DNA of the CDR3: TGTGCCAGCAGCTTCTGGGGTTCGTATGAAGCTTTCTTT.

The chain combines TRBV12-3 or TRBV12-4 with TRBJ2-2; 9 positions match TRBD1. The CDR3 has 16 residues. With 1 base clipped from V and 3 bases from J, the junction kept 3 bases outside the gene matches. In DNA, the CDR3 is TGTGCCAGCAGTTTAGGGACAGGGGCGGACACCGGGGAGCTGTTTTTT. Translation: CASSLGTGADTGELFF.